The rows below give T cell receptor beta chains drawn from one sample of a study of control samples from healthy donors and cancer patients. The table came from immunoSEQ multiplex PCR; TCRdb's copy has only in-frame clones and leaves some out. The repertoire holds about 160,000 clones, just over 95% seen once, with approximately 0.97% in the top ten. Sequenced material: blood. These receptors were obtained from a woman between 25 and 40 years old in good health. Each CDR3 is given with its conserved first and last residue. The D gene is left open where the match is weak. The listing skips clone size in some rows; elsewhere it reads once, few, many or a size class.

>TRBD1|TRBJ1-5|TRBV27|-
CASSRGTGRGQPQHF
TGTGCCAGCAGCAGAGGGACAGGGCGAGGTCAGCCCCAGCATTTT
>-|TRBJ2-7|TRBV14|-
CASSPGHQSYEQYF
TGTGCCAGCAGCCCGGGACACCAGTCCTACGAGCAGTACTTC
>-|TRBJ1-6|TRBV19|-
CASGRGVRSPLHF
TGTGCCAGTGGGAGAGGGGTTCGGTCACCCCTCCACTTT
>-|TRBJ2-6|TRBV4-1|-
CASSQGPFRPGANVLTF
TGCGCCAGCAGCCAAGGGCCCTTCCGGCCCGGGGCCAACGTCCTGACTTTC
>-|TRBJ1-1|TRBV7-2|once
CASSIPTLNTEAFF
TGTGCCAGCAGTATCCCTACCTTGAACACTGAAGCTTTCTTT
>-|TRBJ1-3|TRBV9|-
CASSVGGAGTSGNTIYF
TGTGCCAGCAGCGTAGGTGGGGCAGGTACCTCTGGAAACACCATATATTTT
>TRBD1|TRBJ2-7|TRBV6-6|-
CASSYSRGTGMVEQYF
TGTGCCAGCAGTTACTCTAGGGGGACAGGGATGGTCGAGCAGTACTTC
>-|TRBJ1-1|TRBV10-2|-
CASKYKRFSEAFF
TGCGCCAGCAAGTATAAGAGGTTTAGTGAAGCTTTCTTT
>-|TRBJ1-5|TRBV6-1|once
CASSESDHQPQHF
TGTGCCAGCAGTGAATCGGACCATCAGCCCCAGCATTTT
>TRBD2|TRBJ2-1|TRBV7-9|-
CASSSLTSGGAGPWDEQFF
TGTGCCAGCAGCTCCTTGACTAGCGGGGGGGCCGGACCTTGGGATGAGCAGTTCTTC
>TRBD1|TRBJ1-2|TRBV6-5|-
CASSRSTGGYGYTF
TGTGCCAGCAGTCGGTCGACAGGGGGCTATGGCTACACCTTC
>-|TRBJ1-1|TRBV12-3/TRBV12-4|-
CASSFLGGTEAFF
TGTGCCAGCAGTTTCCTAGGGGGCACTGAAGCTTTCTTT
>-|TRBJ2-3|TRBV5-1|-
CASSLQESSTDTQYF
TGCGCCAGCAGCCTACAGGAGTCTAGCACAGATACGCAGTATTTT
>TRBD1|TRBJ2-5|TRBV15|-
CATSLRTGKETQYF
TGTGCCACCAGCCTTCGGACAGGAAAAGAGACCCAGTACTTC
>-|TRBJ2-6|TRBV6-5|-
CASRSSGANVLTF
TGTGCCAGCAGGAGCTCTGGGGCCAACGTCCTGACTTTC
>TRBD1|TRBJ1-1|TRBV4-1|-
CASRRQGKGTEAFF
TGCGCCAGCAGGCGACAGGGAAAGGGCACTGAAGCTTTCTTT
>-|TRBJ1-2|TRBV3-1/TRBV3-2|once
CASSPFWVGRTNYGYTF
TGTGCCAGCAGCCCCTTTTGGGTGGGGCGCACTAACTATGGCTACACCTTC
>-|TRBJ1-4|TRBV18|-
CASSPRATNEKLFF
TGTGCCAGCTCACCCCGAGCAACTAATGAAAAACTGTTTTTT
>TRBD1|TRBJ2-3|TRBV24-1|-
CATSDPRDSDTQYF
TGTGCCACCAGTGATCCCCGGGACAGCGATACGCAGTATTTT
>-|TRBJ2-1|TRBV15|-
CATSRDNGNEQFF
TGTGCCACCAGCAGAGATAATGGCAATGAGCAGTTCTTC
>TRBD1|TRBJ2-2|TRBV2|-
CASIDRGGTGELFF
TGTGCCAGTATTGACAGGGGTGGTACCGGGGAGCTGTTTTTT
>TRBD1|TRBJ2-7|TRBV6-1|-
CASSESSGGHFEQYF
TGTGCCAGCAGTGAATCCTCAGGGGGCCACTTCGAGCAGTACTTC
>-|TRBJ1-1|TRBV7-9|once
CASSLGWGTEAFF
TGTGCCAGCAGCTTAGGATGGGGCACTGAAGCTTTCTTT
>TRBD1|TRBJ1-2|TRBV6-6|-
CASREGAYYGYTF
TGTGCCAGCAGAGAGGGGGCCTACTATGGCTACACCTTC
>-|TRBJ2-5|TRBV3-1/TRBV3-2|-
CASSQMGGQTQYF
TGTGCCAGCAGCCAAATGGGAGGCCAGACCCAGTACTTC
>-|TRBJ2-3|TRBV10-3|-
CATSGSTDTQYF
TGTGCCACCAGCGGGAGCACAGATACGCAGTATTTT
>TRBD1|TRBJ1-2|TRBV29-1|-
CSVRGDEGAGGYTF
TGCAGCGTTCGGGGAGACGAGGGGGCTGGTGGCTACACCTTC
>TRBD1|TRBJ1-2|TRBV2|-
CASTWDRDLPFNTF
TGTGCCAGCACCTGGGACAGGGACCTTCCTTTTAACACCTTC
>TRBD1|TRBJ2-5|TRBV5-8|-
CASSWTGGGETQYF
TGTGCCAGCAGCTGGACAGGGGGCGGAGAGACCCAGTACTTC
>TRBD1|TRBJ2-7|TRBV12-3/TRBV12-4|once
CASSPQGSYEQYF
TGTGCCAGCAGTCCACAGGGGTCCTACGAGCAGTACTTC
>TRBD1|TRBJ1-6|TRBV28|-
CASRRTGGSPLHF
TGTGCCAGCAGACGGACAGGGGGTTCACCCCTCCACTTT
>TRBD2|TRBJ2-2|TRBV5-1|-
CASSSTSGGTGELFF
TGCGCCAGCAGCAGTACTAGCGGGGGGACCGGGGAGCTGTTTTTT
>-|TRBJ1-2|TRBV4-2|-
CASSQDEGQHYGYTF
TGTGCCAGCAGCCAAGATGAGGGGCAGCACTATGGCTACACCTTC
>TRBD2|TRBJ2-1|TRBV5-6|-
CASSLRAGAVYNEQFF
TGTGCCAGCAGCCTGAGGGCGGGAGCGGTGTACAATGAGCAGTTCTTC
>-|TRBJ1-4|TRBV2|-
CASRPGQTNEKLFF
TGTGCCAGCAGGCCGGGACAAACTAATGAAAAACTGTTTTTT
>-|TRBJ1-2|TRBV12-3/TRBV12-4|-
CASSLGPHYGYTF
TGTGCCAGCAGTTTAGGACCGCACTATGGCTACACCTTC